The clone carrying this T cell receptor beta chain occurred a few times. These data originate in a study of shared clonotypes between healthy human individuals. Libraries were prepared by immunoSEQ multiplex PCR; TCRdb keeps only in-frame clonotypes and omits some of them. The sample carries around 500,000 clones, about 85% recorded once. Material for sequencing was PBMCs. This TCR came from a woman aged 40 to 49 in good health. Some clones in this sample may be carry-over from other donors' samples.

CDR3 sequence (DNA): TGTGCCAGCAGCTTAATTTCGGGGTCAGATACGCAGTATTTT. This encodes CASSLISGSDTQYF. The chain uses TRBV7-3 and TRBJ2-3, with D perhaps TRBD2 (5 bases). This CDR3 has 14 residues. In germline, CDR1 is SGHTA, CDR2 FQGTGA. V lost 1 base and J lost 4, with 9 bases in between.